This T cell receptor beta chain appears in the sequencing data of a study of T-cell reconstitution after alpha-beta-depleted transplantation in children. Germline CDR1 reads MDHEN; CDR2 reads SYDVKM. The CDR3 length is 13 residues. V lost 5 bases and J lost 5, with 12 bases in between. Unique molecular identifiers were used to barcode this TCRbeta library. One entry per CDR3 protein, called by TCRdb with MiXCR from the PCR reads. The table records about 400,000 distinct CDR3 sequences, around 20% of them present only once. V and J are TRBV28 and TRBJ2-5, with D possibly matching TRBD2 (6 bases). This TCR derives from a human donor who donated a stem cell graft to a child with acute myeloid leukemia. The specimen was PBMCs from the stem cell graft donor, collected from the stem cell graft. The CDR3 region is CASSIRLVETQYF. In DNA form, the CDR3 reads TGTGCCAGCAGTATCCGACTAGTGGAGACCCAGTACTTC.